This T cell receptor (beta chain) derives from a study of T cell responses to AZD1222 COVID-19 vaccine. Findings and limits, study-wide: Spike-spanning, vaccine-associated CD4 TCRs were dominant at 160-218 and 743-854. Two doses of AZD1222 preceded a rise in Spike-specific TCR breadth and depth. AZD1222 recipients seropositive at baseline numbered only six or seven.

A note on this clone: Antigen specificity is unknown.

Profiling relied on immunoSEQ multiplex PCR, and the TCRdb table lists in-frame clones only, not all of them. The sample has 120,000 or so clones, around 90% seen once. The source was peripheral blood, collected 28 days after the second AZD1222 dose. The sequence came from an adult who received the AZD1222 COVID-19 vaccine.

The CDR3 nucleotides are TGTGCCGCTGGTAGGCCGGGGGGAAGCTCCTACGAGCAGTACTTC. Translated: CAAGRPGGSSYEQYF. V gene TRBV6-5 combines with J gene TRBJ2-7, with TRBD2 matching over 7 bases. The CDR3 sequence is 15 residues long. Germline V lookup: CDR1 MNHEY, CDR2 SVGAGI. The V segment lost 11 bases and the J segment 0 bases; nucleotides outside the gene matches: 13.